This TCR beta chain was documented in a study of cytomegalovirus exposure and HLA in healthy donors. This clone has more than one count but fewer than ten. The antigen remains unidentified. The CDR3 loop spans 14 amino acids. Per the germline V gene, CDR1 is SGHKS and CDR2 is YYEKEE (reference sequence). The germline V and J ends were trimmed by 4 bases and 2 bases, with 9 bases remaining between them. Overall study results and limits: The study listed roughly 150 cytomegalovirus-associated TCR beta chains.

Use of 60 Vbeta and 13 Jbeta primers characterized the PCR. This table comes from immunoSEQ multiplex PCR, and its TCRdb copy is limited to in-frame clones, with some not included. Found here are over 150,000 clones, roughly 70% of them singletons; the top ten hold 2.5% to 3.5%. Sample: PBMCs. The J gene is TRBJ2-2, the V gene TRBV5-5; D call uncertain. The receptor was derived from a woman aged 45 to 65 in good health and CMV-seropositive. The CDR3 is CASSRRFNTGELFF. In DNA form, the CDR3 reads TGTGCCAGCAGCCGCCGGTTTAACACCGGGGAGCTGTTTTTT.